The 9 T cell receptor beta chains listed next were all sequenced from one sample in a study of beta chain features in type 1 diabetes. These receptors are not linked to any known antigen. The study, taken as a whole, reports: Shortening that was moderate but significant affected the TCRB CDR3s of Type 1 diabetes patients in all four CD4+ subsets.

Every bit of the isolated RNA underwent reverse transcription, so sequencing read expressed TCRB transcripts. Method: immunoSEQ multiplex PCR; TCRdb's copy keeps in-frame clones and lacks some. The sample lists 500,000 to 800,000 clones, about an eighth seen once, with about 0.11% in the top ten. Material: naive CD4+ T cells from blood. These receptors all stem from a man aged 25 to 40 with type 1 diabetes.

V gene TRBV15 combines with J gene TRBJ1-2; D remains unclear. V lost 0 bases, J lost 0 bases, and 8 bases lay in between. Germline CDR1 is LNHNV and CDR2 is YYDKDF (reference sequence). The CDR3 covers 15 residues. The CDR3 sequence: CATSRDGDTNYGYTF. CDR3 sequence (DNA): TGTGCCACCAGCAGAGACGGAGACACTAACTATGGCTACACCTTC.

This chain links TRBV6-6 with TRBJ1-1, with D possibly being TRBD1 (5 bases). CDR3 length: 15 amino acids. V lost 0 bases, J lost 3 bases, and 11 bases lay in between. From germline, CDR1 is MNHNY and CDR2 SVGAGI (reference sequence). DNA of the CDR3: TGTGCCAGCAGTTACTCCCCGGGGCCCGACACTGAAGCTTTCTTT. This sequence encodes CASSYSPGPDTEAFF.

This clone was seen a few times. The chain combines TRBV4-1 with TRBJ1-2; 7 nucleotides agree with TRBD1. V trimming: 2 bases; J trimming: 2 bases; junction bases outside the gene matches: 8. The germline gives CDR1 MGHRA, CDR2 YSYEKL. CDR3 length equals 16 residues. The chain's CDR3 is CASSQLTGTENYGYTF. The CDR3 DNA reads as TGCGCCAGCAGCCAACTGACCGGGACAGAGAACTATGGCTACACCTTC.

The V call is TRBV6-5, the J call TRBJ2-7; TRBD2 might be the D (6 bases). Germline CDR1 MNHEY, CDR2 SVGAGI. The ends were cut back, 0 bases at V and 1 base at J, with 10 bases in the middle. The CDR3 is 15 amino acids. The CDR3 here is CASSYSTAGSYEQYF. CDR3 sequence (DNA): TGTGCCAGCAGTTACTCGACGGCGGGATCCTACGAGCAGTACTTC.

Remarks on this clone: The same CDR3 is also encoded by other DNA sequences in this sample. CDR3: CASSPGQGNTDTQYF. In DNA, the CDR3 is TGTGCCAGCAGCCCCGGGCAGGGGAACACAGATACGCAGTATTTT. The gene calls are TRBV7-3 and TRBJ2-3, with D possibly TRBD1 on 6 matching bases. Trimming removed 5 bases from V and 2 bases from J, with 14 bases in between. The CDR3 consists of 15 residues. Germline V gives CDR1 SGHTA, CDR2 FQGTGA. The entire variable domain, with the rest obtained from reference TRBV7-3 and TRBJ2-3, is as follows: GAGVSQTPSNKVTEKGKYVELRCDPISGHTALYWYRQSLGQGPEFLIYFQGTGAADDSGLPNDRFFAVRPEGSVSTLKIQRTERGDSAVYLCASSPGQGNTDTQYFGPGTRLTVL.

The chain recombines TRBV7-2 with TRBJ2-1, with D maybe TRBD1 (6 bases). The V and J ends lost 4 bases and 4 bases respectively, with 14 bases between them. The CDR3 has 15 amino acids. Germline CDR1 and CDR2: SGHTA and FQGNSA. Written as DNA, the CDR3 is TGTGCCAGCAGCTACAGGGACACGGTATACAATGAGCAGTTCTTC. It translates to CASSYRDTVYNEQFF. The variable domain in full, with the rest retrieved from reference TRBV7-2 and TRBJ2-1, is GAGVSQSPSNKVTEKGKDVELRCDPISGHTALYWYRQSLGQGLEFLIYFQGNSAPDKSGLPSDRFSAERTGGSVSTLTIQRTQQEDSAVYLCASSYRDTVYNEQFFGPGTRLTVL.

V usage is TRBV18 and J usage is TRBJ2-3; D is unresolved. The CDR3 loop spans 17 amino acids. Germline CDR1 KGHSH, CDR2 LQKENI. V was trimmed by 3 bases and J by 4 bases, leaving 20 bases between them. CDR3 amino acids: CASSPMGIRQASDTQYF. CDR3 DNA: TGTGCCAGCTCACCGATGGGGATAAGGCAGGCATCAGATACGCAGTATTTT. Full variable domain (rest looked up from reference TRBV18 and TRBJ2-3): NAGVMQNPRHLVRRRGQEARLRCSPMKGHSHVYWYRQLPEEGLKFMVYLQKENIIDESGMPKERFSAEFPKEGPSILRIQQVVRGDSAAYFCASSPMGIRQASDTQYFGPGTRLTVL.

The genes are TRBV4-2 and TRBJ1-5; the D gene is possibly TRBD1 (5 bases). Trimming left V 4 bases short and J 0 bases short, with 13 bases between. The CDR3 is 16 amino acids. In germline, CDR1 is LGHNA, CDR2 YNFKEQ. The CDR3 loop reads CASSPTWGGSNQPQHF. The CDR3 DNA follows: TGTGCCAGCAGCCCGACCTGGGGGGGTAGCAATCAGCCCCAGCATTTT.

The CDR3 DNA is TGTGCCTGGAGCGGGACGGAACCCTACGAGCAGTACTTC. Its translation: CAWSGTEPYEQYF. V is TRBV30 and J is TRBJ2-7, with D possibly being TRBD1 or TRBD2 (5 bases each). The germline V gene encodes CDR1 GTSNPN and CDR2 SVGIG (reference sequence). This CDR3 region has 13 residues. V lost 3 bases and J 2 bases, leaving 11 bases between the germline ends.